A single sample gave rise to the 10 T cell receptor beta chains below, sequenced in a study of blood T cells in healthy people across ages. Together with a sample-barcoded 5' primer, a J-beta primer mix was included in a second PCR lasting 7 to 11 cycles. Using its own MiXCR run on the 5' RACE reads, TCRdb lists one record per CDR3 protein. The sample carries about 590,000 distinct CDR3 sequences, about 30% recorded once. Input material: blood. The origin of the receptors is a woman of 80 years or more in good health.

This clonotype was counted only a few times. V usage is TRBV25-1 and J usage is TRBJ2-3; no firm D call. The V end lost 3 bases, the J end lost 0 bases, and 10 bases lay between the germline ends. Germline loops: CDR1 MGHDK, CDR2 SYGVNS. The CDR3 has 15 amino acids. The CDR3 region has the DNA TGTGCCAGCAGTGAGAGCCCCTCTAGCACAGATACGCAGTATTTT. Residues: CASSESPSSTDTQYF.

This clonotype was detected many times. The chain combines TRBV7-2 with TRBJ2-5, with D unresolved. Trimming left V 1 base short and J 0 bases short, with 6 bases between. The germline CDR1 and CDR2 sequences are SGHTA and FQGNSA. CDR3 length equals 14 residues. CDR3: CASSLDLYQETQYF. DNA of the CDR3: TGTGCCAGCAGCTTAGATTTGTACCAAGAGACCCAGTACTTC. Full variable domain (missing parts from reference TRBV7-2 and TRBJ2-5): GAGVSQSPSNKVTEKGKDVELRCDPISGHTALYWYRQSLGQGLEFLIYFQGNSAPDKSGLPSDRFSAERTGGSVSTLTIQRTQQEDSAVYLCASSLDLYQETQYFGPGTRLLVL.

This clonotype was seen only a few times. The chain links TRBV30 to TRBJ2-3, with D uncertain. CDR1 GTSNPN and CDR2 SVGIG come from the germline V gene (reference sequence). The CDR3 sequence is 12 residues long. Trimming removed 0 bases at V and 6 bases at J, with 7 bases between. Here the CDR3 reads CAWSVKGDTQYF. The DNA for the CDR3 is TGTGCCTGGAGTGTAAAAGGGGATACGCAGTATTTT.

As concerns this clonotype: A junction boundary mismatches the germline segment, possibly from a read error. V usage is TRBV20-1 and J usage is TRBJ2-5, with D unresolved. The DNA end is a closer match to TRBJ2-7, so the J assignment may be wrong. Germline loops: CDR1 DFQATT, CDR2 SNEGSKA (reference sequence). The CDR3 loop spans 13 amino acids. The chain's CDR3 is CSARVPGPYEQYF. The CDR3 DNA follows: TGCAGTGCGAGAGTCCCCGGACCTTACGAGCAGTACTTC.

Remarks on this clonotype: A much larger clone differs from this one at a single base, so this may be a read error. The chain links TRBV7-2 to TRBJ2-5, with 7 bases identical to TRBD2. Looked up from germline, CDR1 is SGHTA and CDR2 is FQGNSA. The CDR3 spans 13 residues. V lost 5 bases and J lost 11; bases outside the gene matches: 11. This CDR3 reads CASSPRDYNEQYF. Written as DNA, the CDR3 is TGTGCCAGCAGCCCCCGGGACTACAATGAGCAGTACTTC.

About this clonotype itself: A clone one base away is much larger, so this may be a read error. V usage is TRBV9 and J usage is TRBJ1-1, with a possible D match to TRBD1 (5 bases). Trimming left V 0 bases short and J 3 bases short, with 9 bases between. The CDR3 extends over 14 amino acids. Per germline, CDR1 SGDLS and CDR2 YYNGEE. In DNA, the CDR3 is TGTGCCAGCAGCGTAGGAGGGGCTTACACTGAAGCTTTCTTT. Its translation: CASSVGGAYTEAFF.

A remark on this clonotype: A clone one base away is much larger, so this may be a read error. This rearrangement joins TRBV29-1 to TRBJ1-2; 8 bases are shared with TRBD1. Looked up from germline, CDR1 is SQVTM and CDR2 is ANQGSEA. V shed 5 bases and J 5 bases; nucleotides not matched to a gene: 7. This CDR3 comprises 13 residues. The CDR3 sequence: CSVRDRGRYGYTF. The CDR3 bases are TGCAGCGTTCGAGACAGGGGCCGTTATGGCTACACCTTC.

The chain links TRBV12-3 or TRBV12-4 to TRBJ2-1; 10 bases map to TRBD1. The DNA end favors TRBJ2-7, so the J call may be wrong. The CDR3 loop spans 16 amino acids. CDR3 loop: CASRPLDRGIYNEQYF. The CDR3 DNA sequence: TGTGCCAGCAGACCCCTGGACAGGGGGATCTACAATGAGCAGTACTTC.

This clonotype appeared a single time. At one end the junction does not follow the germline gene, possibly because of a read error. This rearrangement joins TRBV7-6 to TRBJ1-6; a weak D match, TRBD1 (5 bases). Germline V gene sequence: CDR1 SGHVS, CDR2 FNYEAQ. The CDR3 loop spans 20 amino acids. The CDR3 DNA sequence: TGTGCCAGCAGTCAACAGGCGCCATACCGGGACCGTCCTTCAAATTCACCCCCCCACTTT. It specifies CASSQQAPYRDRPSNSPPHF.

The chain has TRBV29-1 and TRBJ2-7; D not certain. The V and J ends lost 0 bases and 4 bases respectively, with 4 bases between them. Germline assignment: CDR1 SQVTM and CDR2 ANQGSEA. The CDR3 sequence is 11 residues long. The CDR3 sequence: CSVEDQYEQYF. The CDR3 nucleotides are TGCAGCGTTGAAGATCAGTACGAGCAGTACTTC.